The following is a T cell receptor (beta chain) sequence with its context. This record comes from a study of blood T cell repertoires in COVID-19. On the study more broadly: The cDNA or gDNA used as material had been derived from T cells, B-cell-depleted T cells, or PBMCs.

Authors' methods: Estimation of nucleated cell counts relied on the amplification of reference gene primers. Sequencing was performed with immunoSEQ multiplex PCR; in TCRdb, only in-frame clones are kept and a portion is missing. V and J calls and clone size come straight from that table; D and trimming were deduced from the DNA. The sample carries 50,000 or so clones, about 82% recorded once. The clonotype comes from a woman aged 55-69 years with acute or convalescent COVID-19. Sequencing was done on a sample of peripheral blood.

CDR3 DNA sequence: TGTGCCAGCAGTGGCGGTACAGGCCCCGAAGCTTTCTTT. Its protein product is CASSGGTGPEAFF. V usage is TRBV25-1 and J usage is TRBJ1-1, with D possibly being TRBD1 (5 bases). Trimming pared 4 bases from V and 8 bases from J, leaving 14 bases between. This CDR3 region has 13 residues. Looked up from germline, CDR1 is MGHDK and CDR2 is SYGVNS. The whole variable domain, filled in from reference TRBV25-1 and TRBJ1-1, reads EADIYQTPRYLVIGTGKKITLECSQTMGHDKMYWYQQDPGMELHLIHYSYGVNSTEKGDLSSESTVSRIRTEHFPLTLESARPSHTSQYLCASSGGTGPEAFFGQGTRLTVV.